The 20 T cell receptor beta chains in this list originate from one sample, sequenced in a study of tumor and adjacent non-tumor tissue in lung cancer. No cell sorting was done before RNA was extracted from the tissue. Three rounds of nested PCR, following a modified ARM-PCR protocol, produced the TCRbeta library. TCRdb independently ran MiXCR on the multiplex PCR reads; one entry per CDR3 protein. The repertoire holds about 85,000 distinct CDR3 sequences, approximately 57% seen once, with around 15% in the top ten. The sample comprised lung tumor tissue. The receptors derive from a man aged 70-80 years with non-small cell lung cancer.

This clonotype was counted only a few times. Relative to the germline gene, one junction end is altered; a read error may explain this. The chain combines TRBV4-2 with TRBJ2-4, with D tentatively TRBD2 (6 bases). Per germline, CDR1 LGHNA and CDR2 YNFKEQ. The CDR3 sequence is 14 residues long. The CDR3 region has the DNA TGTGTCAGCAACCAAGATTGGAGGGGCGACATTCAGTACTTC. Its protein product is CVSNQDWRGDIQYF.

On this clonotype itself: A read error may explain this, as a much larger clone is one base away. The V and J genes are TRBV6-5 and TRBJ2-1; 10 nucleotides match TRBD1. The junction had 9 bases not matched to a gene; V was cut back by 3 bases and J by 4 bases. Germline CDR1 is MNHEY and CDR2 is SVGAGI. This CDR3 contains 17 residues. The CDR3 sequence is CASSYGAGTGAYNEQFF. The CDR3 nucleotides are TGTGCCAGCAGTTATGGGGCTGGGACAGGGGCGTACAATGAGCAGTTCTTC.

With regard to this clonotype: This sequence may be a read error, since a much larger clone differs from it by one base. The CDR3 reads CASSLRQGGSIQPQHF. The DNA for the CDR3 is TGTGCCAGCAGCCTGAGACAGGGGGGCAGCATTCAGCCCCAGCATTTT. This chain links TRBV7-8 with TRBJ1-5; 9 bases fit TRBD1. The germline CDR1 and CDR2 sequences are SGHVS and FQNEAQ. The CDR3 is 16 amino acids.

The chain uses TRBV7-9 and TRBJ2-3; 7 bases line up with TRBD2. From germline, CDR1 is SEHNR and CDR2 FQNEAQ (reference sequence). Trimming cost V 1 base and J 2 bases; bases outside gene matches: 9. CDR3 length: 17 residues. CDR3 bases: TGTGCCAGCAGCTTAGGAGGGCTAGCGGCCTCCACAGATACGCAGTATTTT. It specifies CASSLGGLAASTDTQYF. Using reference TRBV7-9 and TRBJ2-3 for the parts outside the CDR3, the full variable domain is DTGVSQNPRHKITKRGQNVTFRCDPISEHNRLYWYRQTLGQGPEFLTYFQNEAQLEKSRLLSDRFSAERPKGSFSTLEIQRTEQGDSAMYLCASSLGGLAASTDTQYFGPGTRLTVL.

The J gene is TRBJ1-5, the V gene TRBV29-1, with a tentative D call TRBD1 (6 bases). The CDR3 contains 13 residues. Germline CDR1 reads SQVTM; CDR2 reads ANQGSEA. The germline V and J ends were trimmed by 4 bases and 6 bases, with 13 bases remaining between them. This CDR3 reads CSVGGIGGQPQHF. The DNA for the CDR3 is TGCAGCGTTGGAGGAATAGGGGGTCAGCCCCAGCATTTT.

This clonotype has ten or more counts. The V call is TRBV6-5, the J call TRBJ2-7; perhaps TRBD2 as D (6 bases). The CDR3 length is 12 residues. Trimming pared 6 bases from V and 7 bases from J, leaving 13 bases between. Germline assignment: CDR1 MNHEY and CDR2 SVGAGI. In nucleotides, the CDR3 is TGTGCCAGCAGGGCAGGGAGGCAAGAGCAGTACTTC. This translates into CASRAGRQEQYF.

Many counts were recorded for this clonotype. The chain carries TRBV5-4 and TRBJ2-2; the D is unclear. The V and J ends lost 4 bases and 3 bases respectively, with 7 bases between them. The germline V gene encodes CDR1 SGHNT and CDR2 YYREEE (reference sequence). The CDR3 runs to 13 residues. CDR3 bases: TGTGCCAGCAGCCTGAGACACACCGGGGAGCTGTTTTTT. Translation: CASSLRHTGELFF.

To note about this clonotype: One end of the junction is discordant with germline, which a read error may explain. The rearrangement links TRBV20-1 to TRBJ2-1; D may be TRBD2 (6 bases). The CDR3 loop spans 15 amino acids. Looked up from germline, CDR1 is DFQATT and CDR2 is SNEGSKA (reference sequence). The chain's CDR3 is CSARGLGRGKNEQSF. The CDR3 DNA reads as TGCAGTGCTAGAGGGCTAGGGCGGGGAAAGAATGAGCAGTCCTTC.

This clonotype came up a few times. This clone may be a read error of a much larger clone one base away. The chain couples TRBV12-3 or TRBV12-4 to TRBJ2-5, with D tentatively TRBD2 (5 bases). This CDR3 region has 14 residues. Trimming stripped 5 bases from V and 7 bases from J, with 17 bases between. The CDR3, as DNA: TGTGCCAGCAGTAACTCGGAATCCCGGGGGACCCAGTACTTC. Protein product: CASSNSESRGTQYF.

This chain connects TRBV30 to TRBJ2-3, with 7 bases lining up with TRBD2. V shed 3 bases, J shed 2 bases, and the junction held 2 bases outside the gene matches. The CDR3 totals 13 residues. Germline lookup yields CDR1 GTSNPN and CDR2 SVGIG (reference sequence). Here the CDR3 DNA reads TGTGCCTGGAGCGGGACTAACACAGATACGCAGTATTTT. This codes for CAWSGTNTDTQYF.

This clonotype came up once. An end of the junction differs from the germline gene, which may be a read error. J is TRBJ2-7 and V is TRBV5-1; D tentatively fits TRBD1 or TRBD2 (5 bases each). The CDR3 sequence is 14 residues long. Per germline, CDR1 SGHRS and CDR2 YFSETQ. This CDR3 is CASSLAPGTYDQYF. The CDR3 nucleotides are TGCGCCAGCAGCTTGGCCCCGGGGACCTACGACCAGTACTTC.

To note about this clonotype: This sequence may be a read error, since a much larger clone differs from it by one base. The CDR3 loop is CASSWEGTQYF. DNA of the CDR3: TGTGCCAGCAGTTGGGAGGGGACCCAGTACTTC. The V gene is TRBV6-6, the J gene TRBJ2-5; 7 bases map to TRBD2. Germline CDR1 is MNHNY and CDR2 is SVGAGI (reference sequence). The length of the CDR3 is 11 residues. After removal of 4 bases from V and 7 bases from J, the junction contained 0 bases not matched to a gene.

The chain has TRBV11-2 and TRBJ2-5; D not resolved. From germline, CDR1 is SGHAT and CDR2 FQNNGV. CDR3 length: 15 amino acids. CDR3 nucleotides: TGTGCTAACAGTTTCGGCCCCTCGACTGTCCAGACCCAGTACTTC. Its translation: CANSFGPSTVQTQYF.

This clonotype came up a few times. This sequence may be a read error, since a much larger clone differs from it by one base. This CDR3 reads CASRQELNTEAFF. CDR3 DNA sequence: TGTGCCAGCAGGCAAGAATTGAACACTGAAGCTTTCTTT. This sequence joins TRBV4-2 and TRBJ1-1; D gene uncertain. This CDR3 has 13 amino acids. Germline CDR1 reads LGHNA; CDR2 reads YNFKEQ.

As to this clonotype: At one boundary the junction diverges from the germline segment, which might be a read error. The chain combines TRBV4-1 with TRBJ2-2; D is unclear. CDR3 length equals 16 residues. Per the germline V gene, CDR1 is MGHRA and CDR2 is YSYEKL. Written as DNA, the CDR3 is TGCGCCAGCAGCCAAGGAAAAACATGGGCCCACGGGCAGCTGTTTTTT. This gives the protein CASSQGKTWAHGQLFF.

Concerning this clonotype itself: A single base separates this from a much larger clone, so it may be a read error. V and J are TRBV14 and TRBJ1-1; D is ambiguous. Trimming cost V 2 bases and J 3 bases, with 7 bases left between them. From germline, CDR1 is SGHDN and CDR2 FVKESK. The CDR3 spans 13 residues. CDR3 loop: CASSQWVDTEAFF. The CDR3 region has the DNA TGTGCCAGCAGCCAATGGGTGGACACTGAAGCTTTCTTT.

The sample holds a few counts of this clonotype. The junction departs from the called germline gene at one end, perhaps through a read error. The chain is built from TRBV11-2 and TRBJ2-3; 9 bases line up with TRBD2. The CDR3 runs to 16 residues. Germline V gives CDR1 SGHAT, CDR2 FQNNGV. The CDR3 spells CASSRPIAGVADRQYF. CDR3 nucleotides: TGCGCCAGCAGCCGACCGATAGCGGGGGTGGCAGATAGGCAGTATTTT.

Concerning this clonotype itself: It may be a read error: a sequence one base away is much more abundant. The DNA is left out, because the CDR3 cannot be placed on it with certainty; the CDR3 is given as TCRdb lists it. The CDR3 here is CASRSFGPGTEVFF. This chain joins TRBV13 and TRBJ1-1; the table's TRBD1 call for D was not verified on the DNA. The CDR3 spans 14 amino acids, including both terminal residues. Germline assignment: CDR1 PRHDT and CDR2 FYEKMQ (reference sequence).

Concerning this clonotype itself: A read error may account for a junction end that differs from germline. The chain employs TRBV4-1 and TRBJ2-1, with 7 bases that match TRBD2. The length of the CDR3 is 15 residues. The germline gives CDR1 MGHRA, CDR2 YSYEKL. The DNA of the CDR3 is TGCGCCAGCACGGCCCTAGGACTAGTTGGCAATGAGCAGATCTTC. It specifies CASTALGLVGNEQIF.

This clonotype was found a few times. CDR3 nucleotides: TGTGCCTGGAGTGTACTTACTAACTATGGCTACACCTTC. It is translated as CAWSVLTNYGYTF. J is TRBJ1-2 and V is TRBV30; D uncertain. This CDR3 region has 13 residues. CDR1 GTSNPN and CDR2 SVGIG come from the germline V gene (reference sequence). Trimming removed 0 bases from V and 0 bases from J, with 5 bases in between. Looking up the rest from reference TRBV30 and TRBJ1-2 gives the full variable domain: SQTIHQWPATLVQPVGSPLSLECTVEGTSNPNLYWYRQAAGRGLQLLFYSVGIGQISSEVPQNLSASRPQDRQFILSSKKLLLSDSGFYLCAWSVLTNYGYTFGSGTRLTVV.